Below, one T cell receptor (beta chain) is given with its context. Data came from immunoSEQ multiplex PCR; TCRdb stores just in-frame clones and leaves some out. The profile shows around 250,000 clones, 90% of them singletons. The source of the sample is a study of cytomegalovirus exposure and HLA in healthy donors. The CDR3 sequence is 12 residues long. Trimming removed 4 bases at V and 9 bases at J, with 11 bases between. CDR1 and CDR2 (germline): SGHRS, YFSETQ. This clonotype was sampled from a woman aged 25-40 years in good health and CMV-seronegative. Specimen: PBMCs. The V and J genes are TRBV5-1 and TRBJ2-1; maybe TRBD2 (7 bases). This CDR3 reads CASSVGGLEQFF. The CDR3 DNA follows: TGCGCCAGCAGCGTCGGGGGGCTTGAGCAGTTCTTC.